Listed below are T cell receptor beta chains from one sample, sequenced in a study of PD-L1 blockade in urothelial cancer. Method: immunoSEQ multiplex PCR; TCRdb's copy keeps in-frame clones and lacks some. The sample lists around 38,000 clones; 86% were seen once. This material consisted of PBMCs, taken around atezolizumab (anti-PD-L1) treatment. All receptors derive from a man aged 55 to 69 with urothelial cancer. Both conserved end residues are part of each CDR3. A D gene is named only where the DNA matches it firmly. Rows give clone size only sometimes, using once, few, many, or a class for an expanded clone.

CDR3 protein: CASSFSGAEAFF
CDR3 DNA: TGTGCCAGCAGCTTTTCAGGGGCTGAAGCTTTCTTT
clone size: .
V gene: TRBV11-1
D gene: .
J gene: TRBJ1-1

CDR3 protein: CASNRGQGASPLHF
CDR3 DNA: TGTGCCAGCAATAGGGGACAGGGGGCTTCACCCCTCCACTTT
clone size: few
V gene: TRBV6-1
D gene: TRBD1
J gene: TRBJ1-6

CDR3 protein: CASSSRDRETDTQYF
CDR3 DNA: TGTGCCAGTAGTAGCCGGGACAGGGAAACAGATACGCAGTATTTT
clone size: .
V gene: TRBV19
D gene: TRBD1
J gene: TRBJ2-3

CDR3 protein: CASSETQGAPKNIQYF
CDR3 DNA: TGTGCCAGCAGTGAGACCCAGGGGGCACCCAAAAACATTCAGTACTTC
clone size: once
V gene: TRBV6-1
D gene: TRBD1
J gene: TRBJ2-4

CDR3 protein: CASWGQSSYEQYF
CDR3 DNA: TGTGCCAGCTGGGGACAGAGCTCCTACGAGCAGTACTTC
clone size: .
V gene: TRBV6-6
D gene: TRBD1
J gene: TRBJ2-7

CDR3 protein: CASSWAGNSPLHF
CDR3 DNA: TGTGCCAGCAGTTGGGCAGGGAATTCACCCCTCCACTTT
clone size: .
V gene: TRBV6-1
D gene: .
J gene: TRBJ1-6

CDR3 protein: CASSPPRYDGYTF
CDR3 DNA: TGTGCCAGCAGCCCCCCCCGGTACGATGGCTACACCTTC
clone size: .
V gene: TRBV7-2
D gene: .
J gene: TRBJ1-2

CDR3 protein: CASSQKQGINTEAFF
CDR3 DNA: TGTGCCAGCAGCCAGAAACAGGGAATAAACACTGAAGCTTTCTTT
clone size: many
V gene: TRBV14
D gene: .
J gene: TRBJ1-1

CDR3 protein: CASSREQGNQPQHF
CDR3 DNA: TGCGCCAGCAGCCGAGAACAGGGCAATCAGCCCCAGCATTTT
clone size: .
V gene: TRBV4-3
D gene: .
J gene: TRBJ1-5

CDR3 protein: CASRNRVGVVGEQYF
CDR3 DNA: TGTGCCAGCAGGAACAGGGTGGGGGTTGTGGGGGAGCAGTACTTC
clone size: .
V gene: TRBV21-1
D gene: .
J gene: TRBJ2-7

CDR3 protein: CASSFEPYYEQYF
CDR3 DNA: TGTGCCAGCAGCTTTGAACCCTACTACGAGCAGTACTTC
clone size: .
V gene: TRBV7-2
D gene: .
J gene: TRBJ2-7

CDR3 protein: CASSEAALAGGDTQYF
CDR3 DNA: TGTGCCAGCAGTGAAGCAGCTCTAGCGGGGGGAGATACGCAGTATTTT
clone size: .
V gene: TRBV2
D gene: TRBD2
J gene: TRBJ2-3

CDR3 protein: CASSQEQGLNTGELFF
CDR3 DNA: TGTGCCAGCAGCCAGGAACAGGGGCTCAACACCGGGGAGCTGTTTTTT
clone size: .
V gene: TRBV4-2
D gene: TRBD1
J gene: TRBJ2-2

CDR3 protein: CASSATRARNEKLFF
CDR3 DNA: TGTGCCAGCAGTGCTACCAGGGCTAGGAATGAAAAACTGTTTTTT
clone size: .
V gene: TRBV6-1
D gene: .
J gene: TRBJ1-4

CDR3 protein: CASSQVGLITDGYTF
CDR3 DNA: TGTGCCAGCAGCCAAGTGGGCCTGATCACCGATGGCTACACCTTC
clone size: many
V gene: TRBV4-2
D gene: .
J gene: TRBJ1-2

CDR3 protein: CATSSPGQGTGANVLTF
CDR3 DNA: TGTGCCACCAGCTCCCCCGGACAGGGGACTGGGGCCAACGTCCTGACTTTC
clone size: .
V gene: TRBV15
D gene: TRBD1
J gene: TRBJ2-6

CDR3 protein: CASSIVLAGSSYNEQFF
CDR3 DNA: TGTGCCAGTAGTATAGTCCTGGCGGGGAGCTCCTACAATGAGCAGTTCTTC
clone size: .
V gene: TRBV19
D gene: .
J gene: TRBJ2-1

CDR3 protein: CASSDGVAGRGETQYF
CDR3 DNA: TGTGCCAGCAGTGACGGGGTAGCGGGAAGAGGAGAGACCCAGTACTTC
clone size: .
V gene: TRBV6-1
D gene: TRBD2
J gene: TRBJ2-5

CDR3 protein: CASSLLQGNSPLHF
CDR3 DNA: TGTGCCAGCAGCTTACTACAGGGAAATTCACCCCTCCACTTT
clone size: once
V gene: TRBV7-2
D gene: .
J gene: TRBJ1-6

CDR3 protein: CAISEQTSGALQFF
CDR3 DNA: TGTGCCATCAGTGAGCAGACGAGCGGGGCCCTGCAGTTCTTC
clone size: .
V gene: TRBV10-3
D gene: TRBD2
J gene: TRBJ2-1

CDR3 protein: CASSSRTSGDGEQFF
CDR3 DNA: TGCGCCAGCAGCTCAAGGACTAGCGGGGACGGAGAGCAGTTCTTC
clone size: .
V gene: TRBV5-1
D gene: TRBD2
J gene: TRBJ2-1

CDR3 protein: CAWSLGGLGTGETQYF
CDR3 DNA: TGTGCCTGGAGTTTAGGGGGACTAGGAACTGGCGAGACCCAGTACTTC
clone size: .
V gene: TRBV30
D gene: TRBD2
J gene: TRBJ2-5

CDR3 protein: CSVDVDSSTDTQYF
CDR3 DNA: TGCAGCGTTGACGTCGACAGTTCGACAGATACGCAGTATTTT
clone size: .
V gene: TRBV29-1
D gene: .
J gene: TRBJ2-3

CDR3 protein: CASSWGVTGLNEQFF
CDR3 DNA: TGCGCCAGCAGCTGGGGGGTGACAGGGCTCAATGAGCAGTTCTTC
clone size: .
V gene: TRBV5-1
D gene: .
J gene: TRBJ2-1

CDR3 protein: CASSESGLYEQYF
CDR3 DNA: TGCGCCAGCAGTGAGTCGGGCCTCTACGAGCAGTACTTC
clone size: .
V gene: TRBV10-2
D gene: .
J gene: TRBJ2-7

CDR3 protein: CASSTNFERQPQHF
CDR3 DNA: TGTGCCAGCAGTACGAATTTTGAGAGGCAGCCCCAGCATTTT
clone size: .
V gene: TRBV6-5
D gene: .
J gene: TRBJ1-5

CDR3 protein: CASSFSGGVNEQFF
CDR3 DNA: TGCGCCAGCAGCTTCAGCGGAGGGGTCAATGAGCAGTTCTTC
clone size: .
V gene: TRBV5-1
D gene: .
J gene: TRBJ2-1

CDR3 protein: CASSEEGLAENIQYF
CDR3 DNA: TGTGCCAGCAGTGAAGAGGGACTAGCGGAAAACATTCAGTACTTC
clone size: .
V gene: TRBV2
D gene: TRBD2
J gene: TRBJ2-4

CDR3 protein: CSVLQGRGYTF
CDR3 DNA: TGCAGCGTTCTCCAGGGAAGGGGCTACACCTTC
clone size: once
V gene: TRBV29-1
D gene: .
J gene: TRBJ1-2

CDR3 protein: CASSEGPLGGTDTQYF
CDR3 DNA: TGTGCCAGCAGTGAAGGACCACTAGGGGGAACAGATACGCAGTATTTT
clone size: .
V gene: TRBV2
D gene: .
J gene: TRBJ2-3

CDR3 protein: CASSLRGQETQYF
CDR3 DNA: TGTGCCAGCAGCTTACGGGGCCAAGAGACCCAGTACTTC
clone size: .
V gene: TRBV9
D gene: .
J gene: TRBJ2-5

CDR3 protein: CASRAVSWYTDTQYF
CDR3 DNA: TGTGCCAGCAGAGCCGTCTCTTGGTACACAGATACGCAGTATTTT
clone size: .
V gene: TRBV6-1
D gene: .
J gene: TRBJ2-3

CDR3 protein: CASSFSGRGNEQFF
CDR3 DNA: TGTGCCAGCAGCTTTAGCGGGAGGGGTAATGAGCAGTTCTTC
clone size: .
V gene: TRBV7-2
D gene: TRBD2
J gene: TRBJ2-1

CDR3 protein: CASSIRGMSNQPQHF
CDR3 DNA: TGTGCCAGTAGTATAAGGGGCATGAGCAATCAGCCCCAGCATTTT
clone size: .
V gene: TRBV19
D gene: .
J gene: TRBJ1-5

CDR3 protein: CASSLSLSPLHF
CDR3 DNA: TGTGCCAGCAGCCTGTCACTTTCACCCCTCCACTTT
clone size: .
V gene: TRBV7-2
D gene: .
J gene: TRBJ1-6

CDR3 protein: CASSPTGGGNQPQHF
CDR3 DNA: TGTGCCAGCAGTCCTACAGGGGGCGGCAATCAGCCCCAGCATTTT
clone size: .
V gene: TRBV28
D gene: TRBD1
J gene: TRBJ1-5

CDR3 protein: CASSFSDREQFF
CDR3 DNA: TGTGCCAGCAGCTTCAGCGACAGAGAGCAGTTCTTC
clone size: .
V gene: TRBV9
D gene: .
J gene: TRBJ2-1